The rows below give T cell receptor beta chains drawn from one sample of a study of blood T cell repertoires in COVID-19. Produced via immunoSEQ multiplex PCR; TCRdb's table is partial and in-frame only. The repertoire includes 150,000 to 200,000 clones, approximately 83% of them detected once, and 3% to 4% sits in the top ten. The sequencing input was peripheral blood. The receptors were sampled from a man aged 60-69 years with acute or convalescent COVID-19. The CDR3 runs from the conserved cysteine through the conserved F or W. Fields, in order: J gene, V gene, D gene, clone size, CDR3 protein, CDR3 DNA. The D gene is left open where the match is weak. The size field is filled for only some rows; it gives once, few, many or a size class.

J: TRBJ2-7
V: TRBV7-2
D: -
size: -
CDR3: CASSPGTYEQYF
DNA: TGTGCCAGCAGCCCCGGGACCTACGAGCAGTACTTC

J: TRBJ2-1
V: TRBV27
D: TRBD2
size: -
CDR3: CASSLELARIYEQFF
DNA: TGTGCCAGCAGTTTAGAACTAGCGAGGATATATGAGCAGTTCTTC

J: TRBJ1-5
V: TRBV28
D: TRBD1
size: -
CDR3: CASSSGQGLNQPQHF
DNA: TGTGCCAGCAGCTCCGGACAGGGGCTCAATCAGCCCCAGCATTTT

J: TRBJ2-4
V: TRBV6-6
D: -
size: -
CDR3: CASTAGNIQYF
DNA: TGTGCCAGCACAGCAGGAAACATTCAGTACTTC

J: TRBJ1-5
V: TRBV28
D: -
size: -
CDR3: CASTLGGSSNQPQHF
DNA: TGTGCCAGCACCCTTGGAGGGTCGAGCAATCAGCCCCAGCATTTT

J: TRBJ1-1
V: TRBV19
D: TRBD1
size: -
CDR3: CASSTRDRTREAFF
DNA: TGTGCCAGTAGTACCCGGGACAGGACCCGTGAAGCTTTCTTT

J: TRBJ2-1
V: TRBV24-1
D: TRBD2
size: once
CDR3: CATSDRTSGRWHEQFF
DNA: TGTGCCACCAGTGATCGGACTAGCGGGAGATGGCATGAGCAGTTCTTC

J: TRBJ2-1
V: TRBV7-3
D: TRBD2
size: -
CDR3: CASSKTGTRENEQFF
DNA: TGTGCCAGCAGTAAAACCGGGACTAGGGAGAATGAGCAGTTCTTC

J: TRBJ2-1
V: TRBV5-5
D: TRBD2
size: -
CDR3: CASSQASGGGHNEQFF
DNA: TGTGCCAGCAGCCAAGCTAGCGGGGGGGGGCACAATGAGCAGTTCTTC

J: TRBJ2-3
V: TRBV18
D: TRBD1
size: -
CDR3: CASSQNRQGGTDTQYF
DNA: TGTGCCAGCTCACAAAACCGACAGGGTGGGACAGATACGCAGTATTTT

J: TRBJ1-2
V: TRBV19
D: TRBD1
size: few
CDR3: CASSDTGESNGYTF
DNA: TGTGCCAGTAGTGACACAGGGGAGAGTAATGGCTACACCTTC

J: TRBJ2-3
V: TRBV9
D: -
size: few
CDR3: CASRPSGTDTQYF
DNA: TGTGCCAGCCGGCCCAGCGGCACAGATACGCAGTATTTT

J: TRBJ2-5
V: TRBV5-5
D: -
size: -
CDR3: CASSFSTETQYF
DNA: TGTGCCAGCAGCTTCTCTACAGAGACCCAGTACTTC

J: TRBJ1-3
V: TRBV7-2
D: -
size: -
CDR3: CASSLAPRSAGNTIYF
DNA: TGTGCCAGCAGCTTAGCCCCCCGGAGCGCTGGAAACACCATATATTTT

J: TRBJ2-7
V: TRBV5-5
D: TRBD1
size: -
CDR3: CASSVGTGREQYF
DNA: TGTGCCAGCAGCGTGGGGACAGGTAGAGAGCAGTACTTC

J: TRBJ1-1
V: TRBV3-1/TRBV3-2
D: -
size: -
CDR3: CASRQTRVLNTEAFF
DNA: TGTGCCAGCAGGCAAACCCGGGTCTTGAACACTGAAGCTTTCTTT

J: TRBJ2-4
V: TRBV7-2
D: TRBD1
size: -
CDR3: CASSSSRDREVAKNIQYF
DNA: TGTGCCAGCAGCTCGTCCCGGGACAGGGAAGTAGCCAAAAACATTCAGTACTTC

J: TRBJ2-2
V: TRBV19
D: -
size: -
CDR3: CASSMGQPIGELFF
DNA: TGTGCCAGTAGTATGGGCCAGCCGATCGGGGAGCTGTTTTTT

J: TRBJ2-3
V: TRBV5-1
D: -
size: -
CDR3: CASSLISADTQYF
DNA: TGCGCCAGCAGCTTGATCAGTGCAGATACGCAGTATTTT

J: TRBJ2-1
V: TRBV18
D: TRBD2
size: -
CDR3: CASSPLLAGYNEQFF
DNA: TGTGCCAGCTCACCCCTCCTAGCGGGGTACAATGAGCAGTTCTTC

J: TRBJ2-1
V: TRBV19
D: TRBD1
size: -
CDR3: CASSISDRVFGEQFF
DNA: TGTGCCAGTAGTATTTCCGACAGGGTATTTGGCGAGCAGTTCTTC

J: TRBJ1-4
V: TRBV28
D: TRBD1
size: -
CDR3: CASSFGDRVAEKLFF
DNA: TGTGCCAGCAGTTTCGGGGACAGGGTGGCGGAAAAACTGTTTTTT

J: TRBJ2-1
V: TRBV28
D: -
size: few
CDR3: CASSPARDVGTMKQFF
DNA: TGTGCCAGCAGTCCTGCCCGGGACGTCGGGACAATGAAGCAGTTCTTC

J: TRBJ2-3
V: TRBV25-1
D: -
size: -
CDR3: CASSGPGATDTQYF
DNA: TGTGCCAGCAGTGGGCCAGGGGCCACAGATACGCAGTATTTT

J: TRBJ2-1
V: TRBV2
D: TRBD2
size: -
CDR3: CASSPGLAGGFNEQFF
DNA: TGTGCCAGCTCTCCGGGACTAGCGGGTGGATTCAATGAGCAGTTCTTC

J: TRBJ2-1
V: TRBV5-1
D: -
size: -
CDR3: CASSLGQNGYNEQFF
DNA: TGCGCCAGCAGCCTAGGACAGAACGGCTACAATGAGCAGTTCTTC

J: TRBJ1-2
V: TRBV6-5
D: -
size: -
CDR3: CASAKQPGQGYGYTF
DNA: TGTGCCAGCGCCAAACAGCCGGGACAAGGCTATGGCTACACCTTC

J: TRBJ2-6
V: TRBV3-1/TRBV3-2
D: -
size: -
CDR3: CASSLPGLPVTF
DNA: TGTGCCAGCAGTCTCCCGGGACTCCCGGTGACTTTC

J: TRBJ2-1
V: TRBV5-1
D: TRBD2
size: once
CDR3: CASSLEALALAGDEQFF
DNA: TGCGCCAGCAGCTTGGAAGCACTAGCGTTAGCGGGGGATGAGCAGTTCTTC

J: TRBJ2-1
V: TRBV9
D: -
size: once
CDR3: CASSVPPTQNTAEQFF
DNA: TGTGCCAGCAGCGTACCCCCGACTCAAAACACCGCTGAGCAGTTCTTC

J: TRBJ2-7
V: TRBV7-2
D: -
size: -
CDR3: CASSSGSRSEQYF
DNA: TGTGCCAGCAGCTCGGGGTCGCGGTCGGAGCAGTACTTC

J: TRBJ1-6
V: TRBV6-4
D: -
size: -
CDR3: CASSGQGGGTSPLHF
DNA: TGTGCCAGCAGCGGCCAAGGGGGGGGGACTTCACCCCTCCACTTT

J: TRBJ2-2
V: TRBV9
D: -
size: once
CDR3: CASSVPSTNTGELFF
DNA: TGTGCCAGCAGCGTGCCGAGCACCAACACCGGGGAGCTGTTTTTT

J: TRBJ2-5
V: TRBV7-3
D: -
size: -
CDR3: CASSSMGRETQYF
DNA: TGTGCCAGCAGCTCTATGGGGCGAGAGACCCAGTACTTC

J: TRBJ1-3
V: TRBV28
D: TRBD1
size: -
CDR3: CASRDRERGNTIYF
DNA: TGTGCCAGCAGAGACAGGGAGCGGGGAAACACCATATATTTT

J: TRBJ1-2
V: TRBV11-1
D: -
size: -
CDR3: CASSVTPLYGYTF
DNA: TGTGCCAGCAGCGTGACTCCCCTCTATGGCTACACCTTC

J: TRBJ2-5
V: TRBV4-1
D: -
size: -
CDR3: CASSQVYAVVRGTQYF
DNA: TGCGCCAGCAGCCAAGTGTACGCAGTGGTACGGGGGACCCAGTACTTC

J: TRBJ1-1
V: TRBV27
D: -
size: -
CDR3: CASSLIVGSGDTEAFF
DNA: TGTGCCAGCAGTTTAATAGTAGGTTCAGGGGATACTGAAGCTTTCTTT

J: TRBJ2-2
V: TRBV27
D: -
size: -
CDR3: CASSFFSSGSGELFF
DNA: TGTGCCAGCAGTTTCTTCAGCTCCGGGTCCGGGGAGCTGTTTTTT

J: TRBJ1-2
V: TRBV10-3
D: -
size: -
CDR3: CAISESGAGYGYTF
DNA: TGTGCCATCAGTGAGTCGGGGGCAGGCTATGGCTACACCTTC

J: TRBJ2-5
V: TRBV5-6
D: TRBD2
size: -
CDR3: CASSSYLTSGRGETQYF
DNA: TGTGCCAGCAGCTCTTACCTGACTAGCGGGAGGGGGGAGACCCAGTACTTC

J: TRBJ2-4
V: TRBV7-9
D: -
size: few
CDR3: CASSLTGVVDIQYF
DNA: TGTGCCAGCAGCTTAACGGGAGTGGTTGACATTCAGTACTTC

J: TRBJ2-2
V: TRBV12-5
D: TRBD2
size: -
CDR3: CASGLSPGLAGGPVRGELFF
DNA: TGTGCTAGTGGTCTCTCTCCGGGACTAGCGGGAGGGCCAGTTAGGGGGGAGCTGTTTTTT

J: TRBJ2-2
V: TRBV19
D: TRBD1
size: -
CDR3: CASSSRQGAAGELFF
DNA: TGTGCCAGTAGTTCGCGACAGGGGGCGGCCGGGGAGCTGTTTTTT

J: TRBJ2-2
V: TRBV5-1
D: TRBD2
size: -
CDR3: CASSLSGIAGELFF
DNA: TGCGCCAGCAGCTTGAGCGGGATCGCCGGGGAGCTGTTTTTT

J: TRBJ2-7
V: TRBV29-1
D: -
size: once
CDR3: CSANRGGRDEQYF
DNA: TGCAGCGCAAATAGGGGGGGGCGGGACGAGCAGTACTTC

J: TRBJ2-2
V: TRBV7-3
D: -
size: -
CDR3: CASSFARHTGELFF
DNA: TGTGCCAGCAGCTTCGCCAGACATACCGGGGAGCTGTTTTTT

J: TRBJ2-7
V: TRBV5-1
D: TRBD2
size: -
CDR3: CASSLYGTSGINSYEQYF
DNA: TGCGCCAGCAGCTTGTACGGGACTAGCGGGATAAACTCCTACGAGCAGTACTTC

J: TRBJ1-4
V: TRBV9
D: TRBD1
size: -
CDR3: CASSVAGQGNEKLFF
DNA: TGTGCCAGCAGCGTAGCAGGACAGGGAAATGAAAAACTGTTTTTT

J: TRBJ2-1
V: TRBV9
D: -
size: few
CDR3: CASSVQVASYNEQFF
DNA: TGTGCCAGCAGCGTACAAGTCGCGTCCTACAATGAGCAGTTCTTC

J: TRBJ1-5
V: TRBV18
D: TRBD1
size: -
CDR3: CASSRTGQQNSNQPQHF
DNA: TGTGCCAGCTCACGGACGGGACAGCAAAATAGCAATCAGCCCCAGCATTTT

J: TRBJ2-7
V: TRBV6-5
D: TRBD2
size: -
CDR3: CASSYLGGVYFHEQYF
DNA: TGTGCCAGCAGTTACTTGGGGGGGGTCTATTTCCACGAGCAGTACTTC

J: TRBJ1-5
V: TRBV12-3/TRBV12-4
D: -
size: few
CDR3: CASTRGYQPQHF
DNA: TGTGCCAGCACCCGGGGATATCAGCCCCAGCATTTT

J: TRBJ2-5
V: TRBV5-4
D: TRBD2
size: -
CDR3: CASSRTSGRGLETQYF
DNA: TGTGCCAGCAGCAGGACTAGCGGGAGAGGTCTAGAGACCCAGTACTTC

J: TRBJ2-4
V: TRBV18
D: TRBD1
size: -
CDR3: CASSPGQGDAKNIQYF
DNA: TGTGCCAGCTCACCAGGACAGGGGGACGCCAAAAACATTCAGTACTTC

J: TRBJ2-1
V: TRBV7-6
D: TRBD2
size: -
CDR3: CASSLVVSLAGEPLVYNEQFF
DNA: TGTGCCAGCAGCTTAGTCGTCAGCCTAGCGGGAGAGCCATTAGTCTACAATGAGCAGTTCTTC

J: TRBJ2-1
V: TRBV18
D: TRBD1
size: -
CDR3: CASSPPGQGGNEQFF
DNA: TGTGCCAGCTCACCACCGGGACAGGGCGGCAATGAGCAGTTCTTC

J: TRBJ1-3
V: TRBV20-1
D: -
size: once
CDR3: CSASSSSVGNTIYF
DNA: TGCAGTGCTAGTAGTTCCAGCGTCGGGAACACCATATATTTT

J: TRBJ1-6
V: TRBV30
D: -
size: -
CDR3: CACSWGGISPLHF
DNA: TGTGCCTGTTCTTGGGGGGGGATTTCACCCCTCCACTTT